A selection of T cell receptor beta chains follows, all from one sample in a study of Graves' ophthalmopathy and Graves' hyperthyroidism. TCRdb ran MiXCR on the multiplex PCR reads and lists one entry per CDR3 protein. Here the sample spans around 1.1 million distinct CDR3 sequences, around a third being singletons. Sequenced: peripheral blood or thyroid tissue (not recorded which). These receptors were obtained from an adult man with Graves' hyperthyroidism. CDR3s include the opening cysteine and the closing phenylalanine or tryptophan. D genes are given only for firm matches. Rows may omit the clone size; those that give it use once, few, many or a size class.

clone_size | j_call | d_call | v_call | cdr3_aa | cdr3_nt
NA | TRBJ2-7 | NA | TRBV6-5 | CASSYSPADEQYF | TGTGCCAGCAGTTACTCGCCCGCCGACGAGCAGTACTTC
many | TRBJ1-4 | TRBD1 | TRBV7-7 | CASSRTDRGTNEKLFF | TGTGCCAGCAGCCGGACTGACAGGGGAACTAATGAAAAACTGTTTTTT
NA | TRBJ2-5 | NA | TRBV25-1 | CASSTLGGVAEETQYF | TGTGCCAGCAGCACCCTGGGTGGAGTAGCGGAAGAGACCCAGTACTTC
NA | TRBJ2-5 | NA | TRBV7-9 | CASSTPGLNQPQYF | TGTGCCAGTAGTACTCCAGGGTTAAATCAGCCCCAGTACTTC
NA | TRBJ2-7 | NA | TRBV19 | CASSAEQGASLEQYF | TGTGCCAGTAGTGCCGAACAGGGAGCAAGCCTAGAGCAGTACTTC
once | TRBJ2-7 | TRBD1 | TRBV6-5 | CASRPDRERAYEQYF | TGTGCCAGCAGACCGGACAGGGAGAGGGCCTACGAGCAGTACTTC
many | TRBJ1-5 | NA | TRBV20-1 | CSASWPNQPQHF | TGCAGTGCTAGTTGGCCCAATCAGCCCCAGCATTTT
many | TRBJ2-7 | NA | TRBV2 | CASSEIQEIYEQYF | TGTGCCAGCAGTGAAATTCAGGAGATCTACGAGCAGTACTTC
many | TRBJ2-7 | TRBD2 | TRBV10-3 | CAIRVAGGYEQYF | TGTGCCATCAGGGTAGCGGGGGGATACGAGCAGTACTTC
NA | TRBJ2-7 | NA | TRBV20-1 | CSAARDRVEQYF | TGCAGTGCTGCACGGGACCGGGTGGAGCAGTACTTC
NA | TRBJ2-5 | TRBD2 | TRBV7-7 | CTSRPTSGETQYF | TGTACCAGCAGGCCGACTAGCGGGGAGACCCAGTACTTC
NA | TRBJ2-6 | NA | TRBV5-1 | CASSWDKDLTF | TGCGCCAGCAGCTGGGACAAGGACCTGACTTTC
NA | TRBJ2-2 | NA | TRBV6-6 | CASSYPPGRVGTGELFF | TGTGCCAGCAGTTACCCACCGGGACGAGTGGGCACCGGGGAGCTGTTTTTT
NA | TRBJ2-7 | NA | TRBV10-3 | CAISGTPGKGSYEQYF | TGTGCCATCAGCGGGACGCCTGGGAAAGGCTCCTACGAGCAGTACTTC
few | TRBJ2-7 | TRBD1 | TRBV27 | CASGQGSLEQYF | TGTGCCAGCGGACAGGGCTCTCTCGAGCAGTACTTC
many | TRBJ1-1 | NA | TRBV20-1 | CSAIYSGRANTEAFF | TGCAGTGCTATTTACTCCGGACGGGCGAACACTGAAGCTTTCTTT
many | TRBJ2-5 | NA | TRBV2 | CASHGGSRDSQETQYF | TGTGCCAGCCACGGGGGGAGCCGGGACAGTCAAGAGACCCAGTACTTC
many | TRBJ2-5 | TRBD1 | TRBV7-2 | CASRRQTGGETQYF | TGTGCCAGCAGACGCCAGACAGGGGGGGAGACCCAGTACTTC
NA | TRBJ2-5 | NA | TRBV5-1 | CASSKGLGPQETQYF | TGCGCCAGCAGCAAGGGACTTGGGCCCCAAGAGACCCAGTACTTC
NA | TRBJ1-5 | NA | TRBV10-3 | CAISEGGLDQPQHF | TGTGCCATCAGTGAAGGTGGCCTGGATCAGCCCCAGCATTTT
NA | TRBJ2-5 | TRBD1 | TRBV27 | CASWRQGAIQETQYF | TGTGCCAGCTGGAGACAGGGGGCAATCCAAGAGACCCAGTACTTC
few | TRBJ2-7 | TRBD2 | TRBV20-1 | CSARDTTGGAYEQYF | TGCAGTGCTAGAGATACGACGGGAGGGGCCTACGAGCAGTACTTC
NA | TRBJ2-7 | TRBD2 | TRBV7-9 | CASSSGGGSEQYF | TGTGCCAGCAGCTCTGGGGGGGGAAGCGAGCAGTACTTC
once | TRBJ1-3 | NA | TRBV11-1 | CASSQEPRGNTIYF | TGCGCCAGCAGCCAAGAACCGCGGGGAAACACCATATATTTT
NA | TRBJ2-6 | TRBD1 | TRBV7-2 | CASSRGDRGTGANVLTF | TGTGCCAGCAGCCGAGGGGACAGGGGAACTGGGGCCAACGTCCTGACTTTC
few | TRBJ2-7 | TRBD1 | TRBV19 | CASSKGAPLYHEQYF | TGTGCCAGTAGTAAGGGGGCTCCCCTCTACCACGAGCAGTACTTC
many | TRBJ2-5 | NA | TRBV24-1 | CALRDSQYF | TGTGCCCTTAGAGACTCCCAGTACTTC
few | TRBJ1-1 | NA | TRBV3-2 | CASNPGQVMNTEAFF | TGTGCCAGCAACCCGGGACAGGTGATGAACACTGAAGCTTTCTTT
NA | TRBJ2-7 | NA | TRBV20-1 | CRLGHRPYEQYF | TGCAGACTGGGACACCGTCCTTACGAGCAGTACTTC
many | TRBJ2-5 | TRBD2 | TRBV2 | CASTIGLAGAFQETQYF | TGTGCCAGTACGATCGGTCTAGCGGGGGCCTTTCAAGAGACCCAGTACTTC
NA | TRBJ2-2 | NA | TRBV28 | CASELGRRGELFF | TGTGCCAGCGAATTGGGGCGCCGCGGGGAGCTGTTTTTT
many | TRBJ2-5 | TRBD1 | TRBV7-2 | CASSLVVRGQGISMETQYF | TGTGCCAGCAGCTTAGTGGTCCGAGGACAGGGCATCAGTATGGAGACCCAGTACTTC
many | TRBJ1-1 | TRBD1 | TRBV6-5 | CASALQGLSTEAFF | TGTGCCAGCGCCTTACAGGGGTTGAGCACTGAAGCTTTCTTT
NA | TRBJ1-2 | NA | TRBV9 | CASSAQAAEHYGYTF | TGTGCCAGCAGCGCCCAAGCGGCGGAACACTATGGCTACACCTTC
NA | TRBJ1-1 | NA | TRBV29-1 | CSVVTGGEAFF | TGCAGCGTTGTGACAGGTGGGGAAGCCTTCTTT
NA | TRBJ1-5 | NA | TRBV20-1 | CSAPPPGSNQPQHF | TGCAGTGCCCCCCCCCCAGGGTCAAATCAGCCCCAGCATTTT
few | TRBJ2-5 | TRBD2 | TRBV4-1 | CASSQERLAEDQETQYF | TGCGCCAGCAGCCAAGAGCGACTAGCGGAGGACCAAGAGACCCAGTACTTC
NA | TRBJ1-4 | NA | TRBV20-1 | CSARLAVELFF | TGCAGTGCTAGACTAGCGGTAGAACTGTTTTTT
NA | TRBJ1-4 | NA | TRBV7-2 | CASSRGAYEKLFF | TGTGCCAGCAGTCGGGGGGCGTATGAAAAACTGTTTTTT
many | TRBJ1-5 | NA | TRBV10-2 | CASSETHSNQPQHF | TGCGCCAGCAGTGAGACCCATAGCAATCAGCCCCAGCATTTT
many | TRBJ2-7 | NA | TRBV20-1 | CSARAPRWRGTYEQYF | TGCAGTGCTAGAGCCCCCCGGTGGCGGGGCACCTACGAGCAGTACTTC
NA | TRBJ1-2 | NA | TRBV6-5 | CASSYSSGGGYTF | TGTGCCAGCAGTTACTCGTCGGGGGGAGGCTACACCTTC
NA | TRBJ2-2 | TRBD2 | TRBV5-8 | CASSPKPSGRGTGELFF | TGTGCCAGCAGCCCGAAACCAAGCGGGAGAGGCACCGGGGAGCTGTTTTTT
many | TRBJ1-1 | NA | TRBV20-1 | CSARVWDTNTEAFF | TGCAGTGCTAGAGTTTGGGACACGAACACTGAAGCTTTCTTT
many | TRBJ1-4 | NA | TRBV29-1 | CSGGAAKSGEKLFF | TGCAGCGGTGGGGCCGCCAAGAGTGGGGAAAAACTGTTTTTT
many | TRBJ1-2 | NA | TRBV30 | CACARDGFYGYTF | TGTGCCTGTGCAAGGGACGGTTTCTATGGCTACACCTTC
NA | TRBJ1-4 | NA | TRBV7-9 | CASSLVRESNEKLFF | TGTGCCAGCAGCTTGGTTCGGGAAAGTAATGAAAAACTGTTTTTT
NA | TRBJ1-2 | NA | TRBV29-1 | CSVSRGLNYGYTF | TGCAGCGTTTCCAGGGGTCTGAACTATGGCTACACCTTC
many | TRBJ2-7 | NA | TRBV7-9 | CASSLGTAGNEQYF | TGTGCCAGCAGCTTGGGGACTGCGGGCAACGAGCAGTACTTC
few | TRBJ2-7 | NA | TRBV6-5 | CASSYRGESEQYF | TGTGCCAGCAGTTACCGCGGGGAGTCCGAGCAGTACTTC
many | TRBJ2-7 | TRBD1 | TRBV29-1 | CSVARDRTYEQYF | TGCAGCGTTGCAAGGGACAGGACCTACGAGCAGTACTTC
NA | TRBJ2-5 | NA | TRBV29-1 | CSVVGRAQYF | TGCAGCGTTGTTGGGCGGGCCCAGTACTTC
many | TRBJ2-2 | NA | TRBV29-1 | CSVEGGSGQATGELFF | TGCAGCGTTGAAGGGGGTTCGGGTCAAGCGACCGGGGAGCTGTTTTTT